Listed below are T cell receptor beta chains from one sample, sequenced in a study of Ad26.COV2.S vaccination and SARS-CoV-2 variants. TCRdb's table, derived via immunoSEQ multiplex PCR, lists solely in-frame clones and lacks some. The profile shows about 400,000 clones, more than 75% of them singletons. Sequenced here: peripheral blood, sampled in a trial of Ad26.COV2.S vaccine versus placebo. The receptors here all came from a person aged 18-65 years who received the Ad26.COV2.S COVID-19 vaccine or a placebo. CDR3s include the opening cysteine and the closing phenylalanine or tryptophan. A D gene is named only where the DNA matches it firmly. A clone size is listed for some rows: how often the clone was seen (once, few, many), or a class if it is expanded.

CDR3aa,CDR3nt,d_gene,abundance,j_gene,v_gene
CASNGRTDGSYGYTF,TGTGCCAGCAACGGAAGGACAGACGGAAGCTATGGCTACACCTTC,-,few,TRBJ1-2,TRBV9
CASSQVGQGVTEAFF,TGTGCCAGCAGCCAGGTTGGACAGGGGGTAACTGAAGCTTTCTTT,TRBD1,-,TRBJ1-1,TRBV3-1/TRBV3-2
CASSVGARDTGETQYF,TGTGCCAGCAGCGTAGGCGCCAGGGATACTGGCGAGACCCAGTACTTC,-,-,TRBJ2-5,TRBV9
CAWSPQPDSPLHF,TGTGCCTGGAGTCCCCAACCGGATTCACCCCTCCACTTT,-,-,TRBJ1-6,TRBV30
CASSLAGNTEAFF,TGTGCCAGCAGTTTAGCAGGGAACACTGAAGCTTTCTTT,-,-,TRBJ1-1,TRBV28
CASSLQFLAGANNEQFF,TGTGCCAGCAGCTTACAGTTTTTAGCGGGGGCCAACAATGAGCAGTTCTTC,TRBD2,-,TRBJ2-1,TRBV7-6
CASSFGGQGLGEQYF,TGCGCCAGCAGCTTTGGTGGACAGGGCTTGGGAGAGCAGTACTTC,TRBD1,-,TRBJ2-7,TRBV5-1
CASSRSPGGARTGELFF,TGTGCCAGCAGCAGAAGCCCAGGGGGCGCGAGAACCGGGGAGCTGTTTTTT,TRBD1,-,TRBJ2-2,TRBV6-2/TRBV6-3
CASSLDQGYNEQFF,TGTGCCAGCAGCTTGGATCAGGGCTACAATGAGCAGTTCTTC,-,-,TRBJ2-1,TRBV5-4
CASSAEGTSGGSEQYF,TGTGCCAGCAGCGCAGAGGGGACTAGCGGGGGTTCGGAGCAGTACTTC,TRBD2,-,TRBJ2-7,TRBV9
CSVSQGGNEQYF,TGCAGCGTTTCACAGGGTGGGAACGAGCAGTACTTC,-,-,TRBJ2-7,TRBV29-1
CASSFHGSGGPDTQYF,TGTGCCAGCAGTTTTCATGGTAGCGGGGGGCCGGATACGCAGTATTTT,TRBD2,-,TRBJ2-3,TRBV28
CASSVAYADTEAFF,TGTGCCAGCAGCGTAGCTTACGCAGACACTGAAGCTTTCTTT,-,-,TRBJ1-1,TRBV9
CASSAGKLSYEQYF,TGTGCCAGTAGTGCAGGGAAATTATCCTACGAGCAGTACTTC,-,-,TRBJ2-7,TRBV19
CASSFPRNTGELFF,TGTGCCAGCAGTTTCCCCAGGAACACCGGGGAGCTGTTTTTT,-,-,TRBJ2-2,TRBV28
CASSLGDSHTEAFF,TGCGCCAGCAGCTTGGGGGACAGCCACACTGAAGCTTTCTTT,TRBD1,-,TRBJ1-1,TRBV5-1
CASSPADPGKLFF,TGCGCCAGCAGCCCCGCCGACCCCGGTAAACTGTTTTTT,-,-,TRBJ1-4,TRBV4-3
CAGSPGQESDEQFF,TGTGCCGGCTCGCCGGGACAGGAATCCGATGAGCAGTTCTTC,TRBD1,-,TRBJ2-1,TRBV25-1
CASSLEDRGLDTQYF,TGTGCCAGCAGCTTAGAGGACAGGGGGCTAGATACGCAGTATTTT,TRBD1,-,TRBJ2-3,TRBV7-8
CASMDRGSNYGYTF,TGCGCCAGCATGGACAGGGGATCTAACTATGGCTACACCTTC,TRBD1,-,TRBJ1-2,TRBV5-1
CASSGPTGQYEQYF,TGTGCCAGCAGCGGACCGACAGGGCAGTACGAGCAGTACTTC,TRBD1,-,TRBJ2-7,TRBV5-6
CASSLGDRTYEQYF,TGTGCCAGCAGCTTAGGAGACCGCACCTACGAGCAGTACTTC,-,-,TRBJ2-7,TRBV11-2
CASSESGKAYEQYF,TGTGCCAGCAGTGAATCCGGGAAAGCCTACGAGCAGTACTTC,-,few,TRBJ2-7,TRBV6-1
CASSLGVLYEQYF,TGTGCCAGCAGCTTGGGAGTGTTGTACGAGCAGTACTTC,-,-,TRBJ2-7,TRBV5-6
CASSSLSRSFTEAFF,TGTGCCAGCAGCTCCCTGTCCCGCTCTTTCACTGAAGCTTTCTTT,-,-,TRBJ1-1,TRBV5-4
CASSQGTGTVSGNTIYF,TGCGCCAGCAGCCAAGGGACCGGGACAGTCTCTGGAAACACCATATATTTT,TRBD1,-,TRBJ1-3,TRBV4-3
CATRGQGRSTDTQYF,TGTGCCACCAGAGGACAGGGCCGGAGCACAGATACGCAGTATTTT,TRBD1,-,TRBJ2-3,TRBV15
CATSDTGGYIQYF,TGTGCCACCAGTGATACAGGGGGCTACATTCAGTACTTC,TRBD1,-,TRBJ2-4,TRBV24-1
CSVTSGGGSGNEQFF,TGCAGCGTCACTAGCGGGGGGGGTTCGGGCAATGAGCAGTTCTTC,TRBD2,-,TRBJ2-1,TRBV29-1
CASTLNPDTQYF,TGCGCCAGCACCCTAAATCCCGACACGCAGTATTTT,-,-,TRBJ2-3,TRBV10-1
CASSYPRGGRQPQHF,TGTGCCAGCAGTTACCCGAGGGGGGGGCGGCAGCCCCAGCATTTT,-,-,TRBJ1-5,TRBV28
CASSPPGDGLQGAEAFF,TGTGCCAGCAGCCCTCCAGGGGACGGGCTCCAAGGGGCTGAAGCTTTCTTT,-,-,TRBJ1-1,TRBV7-9
CASSDLDGMNTEAFF,TGCGCCAGCAGCGATTTGGATGGGATGAACACTGAAGCTTTCTTT,-,-,TRBJ1-1,TRBV4-1
CASSRTGGSGNTIYF,TGTGCCAGCAGCCGGACAGGGGGCTCTGGAAACACCATATATTTT,TRBD1,-,TRBJ1-3,TRBV4-2
CASSSGGVGSPLHF,TGTGCCAGCAGCTCCGGGGGAGTCGGTTCACCCCTCCACTTT,-,-,TRBJ1-6,TRBV7-8
CAWSVTGGRETQYF,TGTGCCTGGAGTGTCACAGGGGGCAGGGAGACCCAGTACTTC,TRBD1,-,TRBJ2-5,TRBV30
CASEGRGEETQYF,TGTGCCTCCGAGGGGCGGGGGGAAGAGACCCAGTACTTC,TRBD2,-,TRBJ2-5,TRBV30
CASSQVSGGSQETQYF,TGTGCCAGCAGCCAAGTTTCGGGGGGATCCCAAGAGACCCAGTACTTC,TRBD2,few,TRBJ2-5,TRBV4-2
CASSIPGPHFVYEQYF,TGTGCCAGCAGCATCCCGGGACCTCATTTCGTGTACGAGCAGTACTTC,-,-,TRBJ2-7,TRBV5-4
CASSQGGGLLNTEAFF,TGCGCCAGCAGCCAAGGCGGCGGCCTCTTGAACACTGAAGCTTTCTTT,-,-,TRBJ1-1,TRBV4-1
CASSQVLPTGNTIYF,TGTGCCAGCAGCCAAGTACTTCCCACTGGAAACACCATATATTTT,-,-,TRBJ1-3,TRBV4-2
CASSKGRGVRGNQPQHF,TGTGCCAGCAGCAAAGGAAGAGGGGTGCGGGGGAATCAGCCCCAGCATTTT,-,few,TRBJ1-5,TRBV21-1
CASRAGQGDTGYTF,TGTGCCAGCAGAGCGGGACAGGGGGATACGGGCTACACCTTC,TRBD1,-,TRBJ1-2,TRBV25-1
CASSKGGGSDRCSVCSNQPQHF,TGTGCCAGCAGCAAAGGGGGTGGGAGTGACCGATGTAGTGTATGTAGCAATCAGCCCCAGCATTTT,-,-,TRBJ1-5,TRBV21-1
CASSPDLIQTDTDTQYF,TGTGCCAGCAGCCCGGACCTGATACAGACAGACACAGATACGCAGTATTTT,-,-,TRBJ2-3,TRBV7-2
CASSEFGYNSPLHF,TGTGCCAGCAGTGAATTTGGTTATAATTCACCCCTCCACTTT,-,-,TRBJ1-6,TRBV25-1
CASSQGPQGKDYGYTF,TGCGCCAGCAGCCAAGGCCCACAGGGGAAAGACTATGGCTACACCTTC,TRBD1,-,TRBJ1-2,TRBV4-3
CASSDSAATRADTQYF,TGTGCCAGCAGTGATTCGGCGGCGACTAGGGCAGATACGCAGTATTTT,-,-,TRBJ2-3,TRBV2
CASSQEVRYEQYF,TGCGCCAGCAGCCAAGAGGTCAGGTACGAGCAGTACTTC,-,few,TRBJ2-7,TRBV4-1
CASRLDRGPHNEQFF,TGTGCCAGCAGACTCGACAGGGGGCCACACAATGAGCAGTTCTTC,TRBD1,once,TRBJ2-1,TRBV5-4
CSAPTGAGELFF,TGCAGCGCCCCTACGGGGGCCGGGGAGCTGTTTTTT,-,-,TRBJ2-2,TRBV29-1
CASSQSRGQGGYF,TGCGCCAGCAGCCAATCGCGCGGACAGGGAGGATATTTT,TRBD1,-,TRBJ1-3,TRBV4-3
CASSYSGRRGQPQHF,TGTGCCAGCAGTTACTCTGGCCGAAGGGGTCAGCCCCAGCATTTT,-,-,TRBJ1-5,TRBV6-2/TRBV6-3
CASSGGTENEKLFF,TGTGCCAGCAGCGGCGGGACGGAAAATGAAAAACTGTTTTTT,-,-,TRBJ1-4,TRBV9
CATRTGGAGGYTF,TGTGCCACCCGGACAGGGGGCGCCGGGGGCTACACCTTC,TRBD1,-,TRBJ1-2,TRBV6-5
CASSGPRGASSGANVLTF,TGTGCCAGCAGCGGCCCCCGGGGGGCCAGCTCTGGGGCCAACGTCCTGACTTTC,-,-,TRBJ2-6,TRBV9
CASSRGTGAQGAKNIQYF,TGTGCCAGCTCACGGGGGACAGGGGCTCAAGGAGCCAAAAACATTCAGTACTTC,TRBD1,once,TRBJ2-4,TRBV18
CASSHKGSSYEQYF,TGTGCCAGCAGCCACAAAGGGAGCTCCTACGAGCAGTACTTC,-,-,TRBJ2-7,TRBV7-2
CASSLRRGQGRSNQPQHF,TGTGCCAGCAGCTTGCGAAGGGGACAGGGGAGAAGCAATCAGCCCCAGCATTTT,TRBD1,-,TRBJ1-5,TRBV5-6
CASSLGAGNGYTF,TGTGCCAGCAGCTTAGGTGCAGGAAATGGCTACACCTTC,-,-,TRBJ1-2,TRBV7-9